What follows are 3 T cell receptor beta chains derived from one specimen sequenced in a study of Ad26.COV2.S vaccination and SARS-CoV-2 variants. Treatment in this sample: around 19 received Ad26.COV2.S at low or high dose, single or two shots; 5 received placebo; per-sample allocation not given. The study sampled participants on day 63 after the first vaccine or placebo injection. Profiling relied on immunoSEQ multiplex PCR, and the TCRdb table lists in-frame clones only, not all of them. This table holds 400,000 to 450,000 clones, roughly 90% found once. Source: peripheral blood, taken in a trial of Ad26.COV2.S vaccine versus placebo. Source of these receptors: a person aged 18-60 years who received the Ad26.COV2.S COVID-19 vaccine or a placebo.

The gene calls are TRBV21-1 and TRBJ2-1; the D call of TRBD2 is as the table states it, not checked on the DNA. TRBV21-1 constitutes a pseudogene. The CDR3 totals 16 residues. CDR3 amino acids: CASSHSSGTSINEQFF. CDR3 sequence (DNA): TGTGCCAGCAGCCACTCCTCCGGGACTAGCATCAATGAGCAGTTCTTC.

The chain joins TRBV10-3 to TRBJ1-3, with 7 nucleotides matching TRBD1. After removal of 7 bases from V and 3 bases from J, the junction contained 9 bases not matched to a gene. CDR1 and CDR2 (germline): ENHRY, SYGVKD. This CDR3 region has 15 residues. CDR3 nucleotides: TGTGCCATCAACCCAGGGGGTTTTGATGGAAACACCATATATTTT. Amino acid sequence: CAINPGGFDGNTIYF.

The rearrangement uses TRBV19 and TRBJ2-7, with 7 bases lining up with TRBD1. Germline V gene data show CDR1 as LNHDA and CDR2 as SQIVND (reference sequence). CDR3 size: 15 residues. Trimming removed 4 bases from V and 3 bases from J; junction bases left unmatched: 9. The CDR3 loop is CASSTRQGKSYEQYF. CDR3 DNA: TGTGCCAGTAGTACCAGACAGGGCAAAAGCTACGAGCAGTACTTC.